Included here is one TCR beta chain sequence, with context. Its antigen is as yet unknown. This sample was included in a study of cytomegalovirus exposure and HLA in healthy donors. Broader study findings: Later, TCR association rates were found to vary by HLA locus, highest for DRB1 and lowest for HLA-C. The study flagged around 160 TCR beta chains as cytomegalovirus-associated. Cytomegalovirus status, reportedly, was diagnosed with high specificity and sensitivity by the classifier. Donors belonging to an Asian-associated ancestry cluster reportedly showed fewer N-insertions in productive TCRs than the roughly 670-donor mean, according to what a later analysis found.

The germline V gene has CDR1 KGHSH and CDR2 LQKENI. The V and J ends lost 1 base and 4 bases respectively, with 12 bases between them. The CDR3 runs 15 residues. Primers: 60 Vbeta forward and 13 Jbeta reverse. TCRdb's table, derived via immunoSEQ multiplex PCR, lists solely in-frame clones and lacks some. The sample has about 99,000 clones, over 60% seen once; the top ten hold approximately 5%. The chain has TRBV18 and TRBJ2-3, with D tentatively TRBD1 (5 bases). Sequenced material: PBMCs. This clonotype was obtained from a man in his 60s in good health and CMV-seropositive. The chain's CDR3 is CASSPRGQDADTQYF. The CDR3 nucleotides are TGTGCCAGCTCACCACGGGGCCAAGATGCAGATACGCAGTATTTT.